This TCR beta chain originates from a study of CD8 T cells in ankylosing spondylitis. Overall study results and limits: Existing reports had already noted some motif variants in reactive arthritis synovial fluid and blood. Reportedly, matched ankylosing spondylitis synovial fluid was significantly enriched for disease-linked clones.

Using quantitative 5'-RACE with molecular barcodes, the authors made TCR beta libraries. TCRdb fed the 5' RACE reads into MiXCR, producing one record per CDR3 protein. Of under 120,000 distinct CDR3 sequences listed, around 24% are singletons. A word on this clonotype: Its specificity is unknown.

Trimming shortened V by 6 bases and J by 3 bases, and 9 bases separated the two germline ends. Germline assignment: CDR1 SQVTM and CDR2 ANQGSEA. There are 12 residues in the CDR3. The clonotype originates from a male donor with ankylosing spondylitis. V and J are TRBV29-1 and TRBJ1-5; tentatively, D is TRBD1 (5 bases). Sequencing was done on a sample of synovial fluid, either unsorted or a sorted T cell fraction (not recorded which). DNA of the CDR3: TGCAGCGTACAGGATTTCAATCAGCCCCAGCATTTT. Its translation: CSVQDFNQPQHF.